This is a list of T cell receptor beta chains from one sample in a study of OX40 agonist ivuxolimab in advanced cancers. Using immunoSEQ multiplex PCR, the repertoire was profiled, and TCRdb retains in-frame clones only, with some absent. The sample includes 55,000 to 80,000 clones, about nine tenths of them seen just once. The sample consisted of CD4+ or CD8+ T cells sorted from blood, taken in a trial of the OX40 agonist ivuxolimab. The receptor source for this set is an adult with an advanced solid tumor such as melanoma, head and neck, liver or kidney cancer. Each CDR3 is given with its conserved first and last residue. D genes are given only for firm matches. For some rows the clone size is stated as once, few or many, or as a class when expanded; others skip it.

j_gene,d_gene,abundance,v_gene,len,CDR3aa,CDR3nt
TRBJ1-2,NA,NA,TRBV6-1,15,CASSARTGLGYGYTF,TGTGCCAGCAGTGCCCGGACGGGATTAGGCTATGGCTACACCTTC
TRBJ1-3,NA,once,TRBV2,16,CASSRMDGRSGNTIYF,TGTGCCAGCAGTCGAATGGACGGCCGCTCTGGAAACACCATATATTTT
TRBJ1-2,TRBD1,NA,TRBV5-1,15,CASRPGQDRGYGYTF,TGCGCCAGCAGACCCGGACAGGACAGGGGCTATGGCTACACCTTC
TRBJ2-7,NA,NA,TRBV11-2,16,CASSRINYRSSDEQYF,TGTGCCAGCAGCCGCATTAACTACAGGTCTAGCGACGAGCAGTACTTC
TRBJ2-1,TRBD2,NA,TRBV6-1,15,CASRLPGLAGGEQFF,TGTGCCAGCAGGCTACCGGGACTAGCGGGGGGTGAGCAGTTCTTC
TRBJ2-5,TRBD2,NA,TRBV5-1,15,CASSPGTSGTETQYF,TGCGCCAGCAGCCCCGGGACTAGCGGCACGGAGACCCAGTACTTC
TRBJ2-5,TRBD1,NA,TRBV5-5,14,CASFLTGGQETQYF,TGTGCCAGTTTCTTGACAGGGGGCCAGGAGACCCAGTACTTC
TRBJ2-7,TRBD1,NA,TRBV10-2,14,CATTPQGATYEQYF,TGCGCCACCACACCACAGGGGGCTACCTACGAGCAGTACTTC
TRBJ2-1,NA,NA,TRBV7-3,14,CASSLGPPYNEQFF,TGTGCCAGCAGCTTGGGACCTCCCTACAATGAGCAGTTCTTC
TRBJ2-7,TRBD1,few,TRBV6-1,14,CASKTDRGLGEQYF,TGTGCCAGCAAGACGGACAGGGGACTGGGAGAGCAGTACTTC
TRBJ1-5,NA,NA,TRBV27,13,CASSLTSNQPQHF,TGTGCCAGCAGTTTAACCAGTAATCAGCCCCAGCATTTT
TRBJ2-6,TRBD2,NA,TRBV11-2,19,CASSFRRGVYGRGANVLTF,TGTGCCAGCAGCTTCAGGCGGGGGGTTTACGGAAGAGGGGCCAACGTCCTGACTTTC
TRBJ2-5,TRBD2,NA,TRBV7-9,14,CASSFMSGGQTQYF,TGTGCCAGCAGCTTTATGAGCGGGGGACAGACCCAGTACTTC
TRBJ1-4,TRBD1,once,TRBV15,14,CATSPGQGREKLFF,TGTGCCACCAGTCCGGGACAGGGACGGGAAAAACTGTTTTTT
TRBJ2-2,NA,NA,TRBV5-1,16,CASSLYGRTNTGELFF,TGCGCCAGCAGCTTGTATGGCAGAACGAACACCGGGGAGCTGTTTTTT
TRBJ1-2,TRBD1,few,TRBV5-4,14,CASSTDRAIYGYTF,TGTGCCAGCAGTACCGACAGGGCCATCTATGGCTACACCTTC
TRBJ2-3,TRBD2,NA,TRBV9,16,CASSVPATGGTDTQYF,TGTGCCAGCAGCGTACCCGCCACGGGGGGGACGGATACGCAGTATTTT
TRBJ2-1,TRBD2,NA,TRBV7-2,15,CASSLVSSGHVEQFF,TGTGCCAGCAGCTTAGTATCTAGCGGCCACGTTGAGCAGTTCTTC
TRBJ2-7,NA,NA,TRBV14,15,CASSRYGGGPYEQYF,TGTGCCAGCAGCCGTTACGGGGGCGGCCCCTACGAGCAGTACTTC
TRBJ1-1,NA,NA,TRBV7-8,13,CASSRDRQAEAFF,TGTGCCAGCAGCCGAGACAGGCAGGCTGAAGCTTTCTTT
TRBJ2-1,NA,NA,TRBV7-3,13,CASSLMGYNEQFF,TGTGCCAGCAGCTTAATGGGTTACAATGAGCAGTTCTTC
TRBJ1-2,NA,NA,TRBV10-3,15,CAISEVSGGDYGYTF,TGTGCCATCAGTGAGGTTTCAGGAGGGGACTATGGCTACACCTTC
TRBJ1-5,TRBD1,once,TRBV6-6,14,CASSRDRPNQPQHF,TGTGCCAGCAGTCGGGACAGACCTAATCAGCCCCAGCATTTT
TRBJ1-3,NA,NA,TRBV6-5,15,CASRSPGGRGNTIYF,TGTGCCAGCAGATCCCCGGGGGGACGAGGAAACACCATATATTTT
TRBJ1-2,NA,NA,TRBV5-6,14,CASSLFQGSYGYTF,TGTGCCAGCAGCCTCTTTCAGGGCTCCTATGGCTACACCTTC
TRBJ2-1,NA,NA,TRBV2,11,CASILDNEQFF,TGTGCCAGCATATTGGACAATGAGCAGTTCTTC
TRBJ2-6,NA,NA,TRBV5-4,15,CASSYRDTGANVLTF,TGTGCCAGCAGTTACAGGGACACTGGGGCCAACGTCCTGACTTTC
TRBJ2-2,NA,NA,TRBV7-3,14,CASSRRSDAGELFF,TGTGCCAGCAGTCGGAGGTCAGACGCCGGGGAGCTGTTTTTT
TRBJ2-7,TRBD2,NA,TRBV19,14,CASSITSGSGEQYF,TGTGCCAGTAGTATCACTAGCGGGAGTGGAGAGCAGTACTTC
TRBJ2-1,NA,NA,TRBV15,15,CATSRDTQRRNEQFF,TGTGCCACCAGCAGAGATACGCAACGTCGGAATGAGCAGTTCTTC
TRBJ2-3,TRBD2,NA,TRBV5-1,16,CASSRDYPSPTDTQYF,TGCGCCAGCAGTCGGGACTACCCGAGCCCCACAGATACGCAGTATTTT
TRBJ2-1,TRBD2,NA,TRBV5-1,16,CASSGGGLAGAGEQFF,TGCGCCAGCAGCGGGGGCGGACTAGCGGGAGCGGGTGAGCAGTTCTTC
TRBJ2-5,NA,once,TRBV14,12,CASSRPWETQYF,TGTGCCAGCAGCAGGCCCTGGGAGACCCAGTACTTC
TRBJ1-2,NA,few,TRBV5-3,13,CASSRDGPYGYTF,TGTGCCAGCAGCCGAGACGGTCCCTATGGCTACACCTTC
TRBJ2-7,NA,NA,TRBV11-2,13,CASSLGTATEQYF,TGTGCCAGCAGCTTAGGGACGGCTACTGAGCAGTACTTC
TRBJ1-1,NA,NA,TRBV6-6,13,CASSSSEGTEAFF,TGTGCCAGCAGTTCCTCAGAAGGAACTGAAGCTTTCTTT
TRBJ2-3,NA,NA,TRBV6-5,14,CASNSAQNADTQYF,TGTGCCAGCAACTCGGCCCAAAATGCAGATACGCAGTATTTT
TRBJ1-5,NA,NA,TRBV7-6,17,CASSSSGGWRRNQPQHF,TGTGCCAGCAGCTCATCGGGGGGTTGGCGGCGCAATCAGCCCCAGCATTTT
TRBJ2-5,TRBD2,NA,TRBV2,14,CASRTSGRGETQYF,TGTGCCAGCAGGACTAGCGGGAGAGGGGAGACCCAGTACTTC
TRBJ1-5,TRBD1,few,TRBV10-3,13,CATLQGAQQPQHF,TGTGCCACATTACAGGGGGCGCAGCAGCCCCAGCATTTT
TRBJ2-4,TRBD1,NA,TRBV2,12,CASSPTGNIQYF,TGTGCCAGCAGTCCGACAGGGAACATTCAGTACTTC
TRBJ2-6,TRBD1,NA,TRBV23-1,16,CASRTGGSTGANVLTF,TGCGCCAGCAGGACAGGGGGCTCCACTGGGGCCAACGTCCTGACTTTC
TRBJ2-5,TRBD1,NA,TRBV5-1,15,CASSHGQGARETQYF,TGCGCCAGCAGCCACGGACAGGGGGCGCGAGAGACCCAGTACTTC
TRBJ1-1,TRBD1,once,TRBV7-2,14,CASSPGGRNTEAFF,TGTGCCAGCAGCCCAGGGGGCCGGAACACTGAAGCTTTCTTT
TRBJ1-2,TRBD1,NA,TRBV28,14,CASRKSGTGFGYTF,TGTGCCAGCAGAAAGTCCGGGACAGGGTTTGGCTACACCTTC
TRBJ1-1,NA,NA,TRBV19,15,CASSLEGVMNTEAFF,TGTGCCAGTAGTCTGGAGGGGGTGATGAACACTGAAGCTTTCTTT
TRBJ2-4,NA,NA,TRBV19,15,CASSILVGQKNIQYF,TGTGCCAGTAGTATTTTAGTAGGGCAGAAAAACATTCAGTACTTC